Following are 19 T cell receptor beta chains from one sample sequenced in a study of blood T cell repertoires in COVID-19. Here immunoSEQ multiplex PCR was the method, and the copy in TCRdb shows in-frame clones only, minus some. The table includes about 320,000 clones, more than 90% detected once. Sample: PBMCs or T cells enriched from blood (not recorded which). These receptor sequences come from a woman younger than 45 who had been exposed to COVID-19.

This sequence joins TRBV15 and TRBJ1-2, with 9 bases aligning to TRBD1. The CDR3 totals 15 residues. V was clipped by 1 base and J by 2 bases; unmatched bases: 2. Germline V gene lookup returns CDR1 LNHNV and CDR2 YYDKDF (reference sequence). Written as DNA, the CDR3 is TGTGCCACCAGCAGAGGACAGGGGGGGAACTATGGCTACACCTTC. It yields the protein CATSRGQGGNYGYTF.

The rearrangement links TRBV6-2 or TRBV6-3 to TRBJ2-3; tentatively, D is TRBD1 (6 bases). CDR1 and CDR2 from the germline V gene are MNHEY and SVGEGT. Trimming took 2 bases from V and 2 from J, leaving 26 bases between them. This CDR3 is 20 amino acids long. The chain's CDR3 is CASSYPAGRTAGTYTDTQYF. The CDR3, as DNA: TGTGCCAGCAGTTACCCCGCCGGGCGGACAGCAGGCACCTACACAGATACGCAGTATTTT.

The rearrangement uses TRBV2 and TRBJ2-1; a possible D gene is TRBD1 (6 bases). The germline V gene encodes CDR1 SNHLY and CDR2 FYNNEI. The ends were cut back, 8 bases at V and 8 bases at J, with 19 bases in the middle. CDR3 length: 14 amino acids. The CDR3, as DNA: TGTGCCAGCGCAGGCCAGGGGTTTTCGGATGAGCAGTTCTTC. This gives the protein CASAGQGFSDEQFF.

The genes are TRBV10-3 and TRBJ1-2; D unclear. The V gene lost 0 bases and the J gene lost 0 bases, with 8 bases spanning the gap. This CDR3 is 15 amino acids long. Germline V CDR1 and CDR2: ENHRY, SYGVKD. The CDR3 coding sequence is TGTGCCATCAGTGAGTCGGTGTTAGCTAACTATGGCTACACCTTC. Amino acids: CAISESVLANYGYTF.

Here the CDR3 reads CASSSPLSGEQIWEQYF. For the CDR3, the DNA is TGTGCCAGCAGCTCCCCCCTTAGCGGGGAACAAATTTGGGAGCAGTACTTC. The chain has TRBV7-9 and TRBJ2-7, with 8 nucleotides matching TRBD2. Germline V lookup: CDR1 SEHNR, CDR2 FQNEAQ (reference sequence). V gave up 4 bases and J gave up 7 bases; unmatched junction bases: 18. The CDR3 runs to 17 residues.

This clone was observed a single time. The genes are TRBV4-2 and TRBJ2-2, with TRBD1 as a possible D gene (6 bases). Germline V gene data show CDR1 as LGHNA and CDR2 as YNFKEQ. This CDR3 has 12 residues. Trimming shortened V by 3 bases and J by 9 bases, and 8 bases separated the two germline ends. CDR3 loop: CASSQGQRELFF. The DNA of the CDR3 is TGTGCCAGCAGCCAGGGACAAAGGGAGCTGTTTTTT.

The V gene is TRBV28, the J gene TRBJ2-6, with D perhaps matching TRBD1 (6 bases). The CDR3 spans 16 residues. Germline V gives CDR1 MDHEN, CDR2 SYDVKM. V shed 5 bases and J shed 1 base, with 12 bases lying between them. The CDR3 nucleotides read TGTGCCAGCAGTCCACAGGGAAGGTCTGGGGCCAACGTCCTGACTTTC. It specifies CASSPQGRSGANVLTF.

This chain uses TRBV7-8 with TRBJ2-5, with 7 positions matching TRBD2. The trim removed 5 bases at V and 2 bases at J, leaving 11 bases unmatched. This CDR3 region has 16 residues. Germline CDR1 reads SGHVS; CDR2 reads FQNEAQ. The CDR3 protein is CASSATGASGQETQYF. DNA of the CDR3: TGTGCCAGCAGCGCCACCGGAGCTAGCGGACAAGAGACCCAGTACTTC.

The J gene is TRBJ1-1, the V gene TRBV5-1, with TRBD1 matching over 8 bases. Germline assignment: CDR1 SGHRS and CDR2 YFSETQ. V gave up 0 bases and J gave up 4 bases; unmatched junction bases: 8. CDR3 size: 16 residues. For the CDR3, the DNA is TGCGCCAGCAGCTTGGGCCAGGGGGCGCGGGGCACTGAAGCTTTCTTT. Its translation is CASSLGQGARGTEAFF.

This chain connects TRBV5-6 to TRBJ2-7; the match to TRBD1 covers 9 bases. This CDR3 is 17 amino acids long. CDR1 is SGHDT, CDR2 YYEEEE, per germline. V lost 5 bases to trimming and J lost 5 bases; unmatched junction nucleotides: 17. In nucleotides, the CDR3 is TGTGCCAGCAGTCTTGGCCGTCCCGGGACAGGGATGAACGAGCAGTACTTC. Translation gives CASSLGRPGTGMNEQYF.

The V call is TRBV27, the J call TRBJ1-4; no clear D gene. Germline V gene data show CDR1 as MNHEY and CDR2 as SMNVEV (reference sequence). The V gene lost 1 base and the J gene lost 8 bases, with 20 bases spanning the gap. CDR3 length equals 17 residues. The CDR3 here is CASSLFPTLGSREKLFF. CDR3 in DNA: TGTGCCAGCAGTTTATTCCCGACCCTCGGGAGTCGGGAAAAACTGTTTTTT.

V is TRBV6-2 or TRBV6-3 and J is TRBJ2-5; 9 nucleotides agree with TRBD2. J gave up 2 bases and V 2 bases, and 6 bases lay outside the gene matches. Germline lookup yields CDR1 MNHEY and CDR2 SVGEGT. This CDR3 has 16 residues. The DNA of the CDR3 is TGTGCCAGCAGTTACCCTAGCGGGGTCGTACAAGAGACCCAGTACTTC. Translation: CASSYPSGVVQETQYF.

This clone occurred a few times. The same CDR3 arises from other DNA sequences in this sample as well. The genes are TRBV5-1 and TRBJ1-2; D unresolved. The V gene lost 1 base and the J gene lost 0 bases, with 4 bases spanning the gap. This CDR3 comprises 13 residues. Germline V CDR1 and CDR2: SGHRS, YFSETQ. This chain's CDR3 is CASSLTPNYGYTF. CDR3 DNA: TGCGCCAGCAGCTTGACACCTAACTATGGCTACACCTTC.

The CDR3 region is CATSLGHTPSGANVLTF. The CDR3 nucleotides are TGTGCCACCTCCTTGGGACATACCCCATCTGGGGCCAACGTCCTGACTTTC. V and J are TRBV24-1 and TRBJ2-6, with D perhaps matching TRBD1 (6 bases). This CDR3 contains 17 residues. Trimming cost V 9 bases and J 1 base, with 18 bases left between them. Germline V gene data show CDR1 as KGHDR and CDR2 as SFDVKD.

This clone has just a few counts. V usage is TRBV19 and J usage is TRBJ1-5, with 12 bases that match TRBD1. V was clipped by 4 bases and J by 2 bases; unmatched bases: 12. Germline V CDR1 and CDR2: LNHDA, SQIVND (reference sequence). CDR3 length equals 19 residues. For the CDR3, the DNA is TGTGCCAGTAGTAGCCCCGGGACAGGGGGCGGGTGGGGCAATCAGCCCCAGCATTTT. Translated, it gives CASSSPGTGGGWGNQPQHF. Complete variable domain (other parts from reference TRBV19 and TRBJ1-5): DGGITQSPKYLFRKEGQNVTLSCEQNLNHDAMYWYRQDPGQGLRLIYYSQIVNDFQKGDIAEGYSVSREKKESFPLTVTSAQKNPTAFYLCASSSPGTGGGWGNQPQHFGDGTRLSIL.

V is TRBV3-1 (or the pseudogene TRBV3-2) and J is TRBJ1-2; no clear D gene. Germline V gene sequence: CDR1 LGHDT, CDR2 YNNKEL (reference sequence). V was pared by 0 bases and J by 6 bases, with 17 bases between. This CDR3 spans 16 amino acids. DNA for the CDR3: TGTGCCAGCAGCCAAGATCTTGTGCAGACGACTGATGGCTACACCTTC. Translated, it gives CASSQDLVQTTDGYTF.

V and J are TRBV7-2 and TRBJ2-3; 12 nucleotides agree with TRBD2. The CDR3 runs 15 residues. Germline CDR1 reads SGHTA; CDR2 reads FQGNSA. The ends lost 2 bases at V and 9 bases at J; junction bases unmatched: 6. CDR3: CASSLFLAGGDTQYF. In DNA form, the CDR3 reads TGTGCCAGCAGCTTATTTCTAGCGGGGGGGGACACGCAGTATTTT.

The chain uses TRBV2 and TRBJ1-1, with D possibly TRBD1 on 5 matching bases. This CDR3 is built from 13 residues. V gave up 6 bases and J gave up 0 bases, with 8 bases separating them. Germline CDR1 SNHLY, CDR2 FYNNEI. CDR3 amino acids: CASRTDMNTEAFF. CDR3 in DNA: TGTGCCAGCAGGACAGACATGAACACTGAAGCTTTCTTT.

The rearrangement links TRBV5-1 to TRBJ2-7, with D perhaps matching TRBD1 (6 bases). CDR1 is SGHRS and CDR2 is YFSETQ in the germline V gene. Between the trimmed V and J ends, which lost 4 bases and 5 bases, there was a span of 16 bases. The CDR3 spans 14 residues. CDR3: CASSPDRGGNEQYF. The CDR3 bases are TGCGCCAGCAGCCCCGACAGAGGGGGTAACGAGCAGTACTTC.